This passage covers 5 T cell receptor beta chains from one sample sequenced in a study of blood T cell repertoires in COVID-19. Only in-frame clones appear in the TCRdb table, and some are missing; sequencing was by immunoSEQ multiplex PCR. The sample includes about 150,000 clones, 75% to 85% of them seen just once. The material sequenced was peripheral blood. These receptors came from a woman aged 50 to 60 with acute or convalescent COVID-19.

This clone appeared a single time. The V gene is TRBV12-3 or TRBV12-4, the J gene TRBJ1-1, with D possibly being TRBD1 (5 bases). This CDR3 has 12 residues. V gave up 5 bases and J gave up 10 bases, with 14 bases separating them. CDR3 sequence reads: CASSRGGVGAFF. The CDR3, as DNA: TGTGCCAGCAGTCGTGGGGGGGTCGGAGCTTTCTTT.

This clone was seen a handful of times. J is TRBJ1-2 and V is TRBV19; TRBD1 matches at 9 bases. The length of the CDR3 is 19 residues. Germline-derived CDR1 and CDR2 are LNHDA and SQIVND (reference sequence). V lost 9 bases to trimming and J lost 8 bases; unmatched junction nucleotides: 28. The CDR3 here is CARINKKNPGQGIMEGYTF. CDR3 sequence (DNA): TGTGCCAGAATAAATAAAAAAAATCCGGGACAGGGAATTATGGAGGGCTACACCTTC. Together with reference TRBV19 and TRBJ1-2, the CDR3 gives the full variable domain: DGGITQSPKYLFRKEGQNVTLSCEQNLNHDAMYWYRQDPGQGLRLIYYSQIVNDFQKGDIAEGYSVSREKKESFPLTVTSAQKNPTAFYLCARINKKNPGQGIMEGYTFGSGTRLTVV.

The gene calls are TRBV18 and TRBJ2-6, with 7 bases identical to TRBD1. The CDR3 runs 16 residues. J lost 4 bases, V lost 3 bases, and 6 bases had no gene match. Germline V gene sequence: CDR1 KGHSH, CDR2 LQKENI. As DNA, the CDR3 is TGTGCCAGCTCACCCATTACGGGACAGGGGGCCAACGTCCTGACTTTC. Amino acids: CASSPITGQGANVLTF.

The chain uses TRBV6-2 or TRBV6-3 and TRBJ1-1; 7 positions match TRBD1. The CDR3 length is 13 residues. The J segment lost 8 bases and the V segment lost 5 bases, leaving 8 bases of the junction unmatched. Germline V gene data show CDR1 as MNHEY and CDR2 as SVGEGT. The CDR3 sequence is CASSLTGIGEAFF. The CDR3 DNA sequence: TGTGCCAGCAGTCTGACAGGGATAGGGGAAGCTTTCTTT.

The rearrangement links TRBV20-1 to TRBJ2-1; the match to TRBD2 covers 7 bases. Germline loops: CDR1 DFQATT, CDR2 SNEGSKA (reference sequence). The CDR3 extends over 11 amino acids. V shed 4 bases, J shed 8 bases, and the junction held 2 bases outside the gene matches. The CDR3 nucleotides are TGCAGTGCTAACCGGGAGGATGAGCAGTTCTTC. As protein: CSANREDEQFF.